This TCR beta chain is from a study of shared clonotypes between healthy human individuals. Study results and caveats: On the whole, naive subsets had larger estimated richness than memory subsets had.

TCRdb's copy holds only in-frame clones and misses some; the assay was immunoSEQ multiplex PCR. The data contain millions of clones, 85% to 95% of them singletons. For this clone: The target antigen is unknown.

J gave up 5 bases and V 5 bases, and 7 bases lay outside the gene matches. From germline, CDR1 is SGHAT and CDR2 FQNNGV. This CDR3 has 14 residues. It was into CD45RA+ naive and CD45RA-negative memory subsets that the CD4+ cells were split. The receptor's source is a young man in good health. The chain couples TRBV11-2 to TRBJ2-3, with TRBD1 identical over 7 bases. Sequencing was done on a sample of naive CD4+ T cells sorted from blood. Subset specified: CD45RA+ positively selected. The CDR3 region is CASSIGQARDTQYF. The DNA for the CDR3 is TGTGCCAGCAGCATCGGACAGGCTAGAGATACGCAGTATTTT.